This T cell receptor beta chain was retrieved from a study of early T cells in non-severe SARS-CoV-2 infection. Germline V lookup: CDR1 SQVTM, CDR2 ANQGSEA. V was pared by 3 bases and J by 6 bases, with 6 bases between. The CDR3 totals 11 residues. Attachment of unique molecular identifiers was made to individual cDNA molecules. TCRdb reprocessed the 5' RACE reads via MiXCR and lists one record per CDR3 protein. The data show over 95,000 distinct CDR3 sequences, with around a sixth seen just once and 0.95% to 1.5% held by the top ten. In this sample, this clonotype turned up many times. The antigen is not known. Study-wide results and limits: Reliance on VDJdb matching favored anti-spike CD8 responses; private and CD4 specificities were missed.

The clonotype originates from an adult who was a healthcare worker with PCR-confirmed SARS-CoV-2 infection or an uninfected control (not recorded which). The sequenced sample was whole blood. This chain uses TRBV29-1 with TRBJ2-4; no clear D. CDR3 in DNA: TGCAGCGTTGAGAAGAGAAACATTCAGTACTTC. Translating gives CSVEKRNIQYF.